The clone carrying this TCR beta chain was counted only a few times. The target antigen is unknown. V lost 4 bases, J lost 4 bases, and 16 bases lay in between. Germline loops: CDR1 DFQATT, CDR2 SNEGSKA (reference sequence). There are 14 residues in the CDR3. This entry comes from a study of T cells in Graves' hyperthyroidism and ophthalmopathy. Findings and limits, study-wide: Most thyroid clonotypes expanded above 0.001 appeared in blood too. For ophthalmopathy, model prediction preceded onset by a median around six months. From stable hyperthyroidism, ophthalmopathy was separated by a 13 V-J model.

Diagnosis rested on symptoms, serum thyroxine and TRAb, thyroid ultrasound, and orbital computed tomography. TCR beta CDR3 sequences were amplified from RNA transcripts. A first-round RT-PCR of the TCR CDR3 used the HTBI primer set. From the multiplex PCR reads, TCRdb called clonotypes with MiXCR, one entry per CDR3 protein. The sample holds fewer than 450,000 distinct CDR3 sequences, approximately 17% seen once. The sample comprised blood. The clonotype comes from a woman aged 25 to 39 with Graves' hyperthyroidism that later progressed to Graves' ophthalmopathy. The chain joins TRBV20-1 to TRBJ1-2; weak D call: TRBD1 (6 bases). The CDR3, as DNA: TGCAGTGCTAAACCAAGGACAGCGGGCTATGGCTACACCTTC. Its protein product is CSAKPRTAGYGYTF.